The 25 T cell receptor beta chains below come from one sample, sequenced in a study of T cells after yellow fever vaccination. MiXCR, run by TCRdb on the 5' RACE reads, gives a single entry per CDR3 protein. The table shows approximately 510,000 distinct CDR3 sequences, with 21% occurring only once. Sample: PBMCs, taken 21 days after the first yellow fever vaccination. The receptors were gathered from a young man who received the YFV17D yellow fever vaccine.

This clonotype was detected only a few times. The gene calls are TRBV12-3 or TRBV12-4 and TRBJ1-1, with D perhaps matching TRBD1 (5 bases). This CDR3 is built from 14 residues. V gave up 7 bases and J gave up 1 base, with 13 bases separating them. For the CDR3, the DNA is TGTGCCAGCACCCCGTCGGACAAGAACACTGAAGCTTTCTTT. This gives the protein CASTPSDKNTEAFF.

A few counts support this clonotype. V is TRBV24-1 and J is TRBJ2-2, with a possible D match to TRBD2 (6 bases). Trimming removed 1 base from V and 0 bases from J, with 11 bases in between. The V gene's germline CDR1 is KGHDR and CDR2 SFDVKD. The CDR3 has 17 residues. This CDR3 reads CATSDFGGISNTGELFF. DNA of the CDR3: TGTGCCACCAGTGATTTTGGGGGGATCTCGAACACCGGGGAGCTGTTTTTT.

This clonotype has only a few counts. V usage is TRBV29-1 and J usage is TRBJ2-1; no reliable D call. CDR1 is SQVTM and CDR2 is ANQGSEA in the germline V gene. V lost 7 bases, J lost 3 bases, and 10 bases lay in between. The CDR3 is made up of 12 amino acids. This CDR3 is CSGVLVYNEQFF. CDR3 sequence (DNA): TGCAGCGGTGTTCTGGTCTACAATGAGCAGTTCTTC.

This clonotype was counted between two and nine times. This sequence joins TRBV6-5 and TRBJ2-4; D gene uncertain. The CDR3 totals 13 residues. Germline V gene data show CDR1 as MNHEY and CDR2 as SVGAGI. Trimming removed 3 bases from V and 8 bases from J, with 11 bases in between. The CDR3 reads CASSYRLADIQYF. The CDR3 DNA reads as TGTGCCAGCAGTTATCGACTGGCGGACATTCAGTACTTC.

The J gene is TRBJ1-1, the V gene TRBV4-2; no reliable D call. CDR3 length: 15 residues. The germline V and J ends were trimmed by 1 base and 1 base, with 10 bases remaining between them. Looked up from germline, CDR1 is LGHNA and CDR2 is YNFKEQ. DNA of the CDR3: TGTGCCAGCAGCCAAGTGTCCCCAGGGAACACTGAAGCTTTCTTT. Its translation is CASSQVSPGNTEAFF.

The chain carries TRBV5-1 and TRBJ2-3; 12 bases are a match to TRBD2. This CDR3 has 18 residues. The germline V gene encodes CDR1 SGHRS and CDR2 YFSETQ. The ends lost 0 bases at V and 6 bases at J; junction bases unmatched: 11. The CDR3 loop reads CASSLGATSGGPRDTQYF. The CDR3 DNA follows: TGCGCCAGCAGCTTGGGGGCGACTAGCGGGGGCCCGAGGGATACGCAGTATTTT. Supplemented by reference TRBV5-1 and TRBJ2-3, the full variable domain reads KAGVTQTPRYLIKTRGQQVTLSCSPISGHRSVSWYQQTPGQGLQFLFEYFSETQRNKGNFPGRFSGRQFSNSRSEMNVSTLELGDSALYLCASSLGATSGGPRDTQYFGPGTRLTVL.

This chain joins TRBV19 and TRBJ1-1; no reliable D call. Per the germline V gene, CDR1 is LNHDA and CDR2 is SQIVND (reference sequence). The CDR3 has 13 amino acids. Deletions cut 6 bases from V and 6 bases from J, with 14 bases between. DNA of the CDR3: TGTGCCAGTAGCCCGACTCGGGAGGCTGAAGCTTTCTTT. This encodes CASSPTREAEAFF.

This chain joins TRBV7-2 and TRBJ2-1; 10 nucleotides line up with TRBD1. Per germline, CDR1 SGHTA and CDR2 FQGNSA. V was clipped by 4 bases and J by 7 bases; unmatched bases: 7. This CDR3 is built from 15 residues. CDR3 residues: CASSYVGTGENEQFF. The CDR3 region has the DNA TGTGCCAGCAGCTACGTCGGGACAGGGGAAAATGAGCAGTTCTTC.

CDR3 DNA: TGTGCCAGCAGTTTTTCCGTGACGGCGAGCTCCTACGAGCAGTACGTC. It encodes CASSFSVTASSYEQYV. The rearrangement uses TRBV28 and TRBJ2-7, with D unresolved. V was cut by 3 bases and J by 0 bases, with 15 bases left in between. The CDR3 spans 16 residues. Germline assignment: CDR1 MDHEN and CDR2 SYDVKM.

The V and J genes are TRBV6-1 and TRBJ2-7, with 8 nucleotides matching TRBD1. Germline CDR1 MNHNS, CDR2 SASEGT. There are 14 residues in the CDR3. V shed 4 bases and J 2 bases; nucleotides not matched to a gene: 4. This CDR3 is CASSAGQAAYEQYF. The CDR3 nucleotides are TGTGCCAGCAGTGCGGGACAGGCCGCCTACGAGCAGTACTTC.

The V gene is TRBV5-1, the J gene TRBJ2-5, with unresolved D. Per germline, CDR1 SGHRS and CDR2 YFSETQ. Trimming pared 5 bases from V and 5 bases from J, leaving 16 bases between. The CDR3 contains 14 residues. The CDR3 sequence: CASRRSAGSETQYF. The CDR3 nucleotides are TGCGCCAGCAGGCGATCCGCAGGTAGCGAGACCCAGTACTTC.

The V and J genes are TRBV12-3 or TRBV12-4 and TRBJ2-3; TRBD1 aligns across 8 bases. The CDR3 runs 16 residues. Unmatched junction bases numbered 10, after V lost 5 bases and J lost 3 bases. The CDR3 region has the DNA TGTGCCAGCAGTCCCTCGACAGGGGTAGGAACAGATACGCAGTATTTT. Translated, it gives CASSPSTGVGTDTQYF.

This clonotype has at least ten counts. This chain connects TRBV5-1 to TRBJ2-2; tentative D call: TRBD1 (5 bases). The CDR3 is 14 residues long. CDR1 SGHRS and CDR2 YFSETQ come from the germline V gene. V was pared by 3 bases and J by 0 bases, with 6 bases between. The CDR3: CASSSTANTGELFF. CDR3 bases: TGCGCCAGCAGCTCGACAGCGAACACCGGGGAGCTGTTTTTT.

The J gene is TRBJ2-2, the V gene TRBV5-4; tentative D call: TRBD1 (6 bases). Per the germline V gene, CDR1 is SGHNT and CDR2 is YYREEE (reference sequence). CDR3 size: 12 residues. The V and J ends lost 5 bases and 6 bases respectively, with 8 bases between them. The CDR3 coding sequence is TGTGCCAGCAGTGGGGGCGCCGGGGAGCTGTTTTTT. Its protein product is CASSGGAGELFF.

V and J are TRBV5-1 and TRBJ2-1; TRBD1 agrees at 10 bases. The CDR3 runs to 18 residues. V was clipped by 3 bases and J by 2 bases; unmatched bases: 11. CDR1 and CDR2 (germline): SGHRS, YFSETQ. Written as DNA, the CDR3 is TGCGCCAGCAGCTACACGACCGGGACAGGGGAACCCTACAATGAGCAGTTCTTC. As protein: CASSYTTGTGEPYNEQFF.

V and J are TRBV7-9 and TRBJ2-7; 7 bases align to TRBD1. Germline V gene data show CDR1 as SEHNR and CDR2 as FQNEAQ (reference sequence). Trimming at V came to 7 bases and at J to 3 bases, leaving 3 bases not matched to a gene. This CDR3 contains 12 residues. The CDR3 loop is CASTRDSYEQYV. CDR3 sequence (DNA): TGTGCCAGCACCCGGGACAGCTACGAGCAGTACGTC.

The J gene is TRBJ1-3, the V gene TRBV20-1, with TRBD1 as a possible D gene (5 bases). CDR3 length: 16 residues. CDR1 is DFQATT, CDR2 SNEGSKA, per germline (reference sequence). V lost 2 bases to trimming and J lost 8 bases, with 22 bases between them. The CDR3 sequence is CSARPAQGHMVDTIYF. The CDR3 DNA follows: TGCAGTGCTAGACCCGCCCAGGGCCATATGGTAGACACCATATATTTT.

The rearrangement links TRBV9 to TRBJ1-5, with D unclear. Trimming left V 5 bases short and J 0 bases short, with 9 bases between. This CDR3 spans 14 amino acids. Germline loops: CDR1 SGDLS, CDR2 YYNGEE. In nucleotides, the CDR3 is TGTGCCAGCAGTAACGGGAATAGCAATCAGCCCCAGCATTTT. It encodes CASSNGNSNQPQHF.

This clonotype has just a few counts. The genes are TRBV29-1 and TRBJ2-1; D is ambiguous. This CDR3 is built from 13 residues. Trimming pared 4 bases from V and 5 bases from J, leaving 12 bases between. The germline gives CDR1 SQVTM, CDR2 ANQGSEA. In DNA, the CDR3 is TGCAGCGTTGCCGGCCGACAAAACAATGAGCAGTTCTTC. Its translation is CSVAGRQNNEQFF.

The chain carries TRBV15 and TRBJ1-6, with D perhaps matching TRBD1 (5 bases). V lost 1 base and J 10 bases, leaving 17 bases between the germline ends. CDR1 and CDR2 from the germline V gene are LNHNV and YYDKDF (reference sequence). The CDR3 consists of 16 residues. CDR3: CATSRVPGTFGSPLHF. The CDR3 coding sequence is TGTGCCACCAGCAGAGTCCCCGGGACTTTTGGGTCACCCCTCCACTTT.

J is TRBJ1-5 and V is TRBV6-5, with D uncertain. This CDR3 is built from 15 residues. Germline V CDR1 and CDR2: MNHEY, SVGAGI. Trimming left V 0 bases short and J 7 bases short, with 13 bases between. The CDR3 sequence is CASSYSLDKRQPQHF. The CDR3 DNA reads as TGTGCCAGCAGTTACTCCCTCGACAAAAGGCAGCCCCAGCATTTT.

In DNA, the CDR3 is TGTGCCAGCAGTTACTTCGAGACCCAGCATTTT. Its translation is CASSYFETQHF. The chain employs TRBV6-2 or TRBV6-3 and TRBJ1-5; D unclear. Trimming cost V 1 base and J 11 bases, with 6 bases left between them. The CDR3 sequence is 11 residues long. Per germline, CDR1 MNHEY and CDR2 SVGEGT.

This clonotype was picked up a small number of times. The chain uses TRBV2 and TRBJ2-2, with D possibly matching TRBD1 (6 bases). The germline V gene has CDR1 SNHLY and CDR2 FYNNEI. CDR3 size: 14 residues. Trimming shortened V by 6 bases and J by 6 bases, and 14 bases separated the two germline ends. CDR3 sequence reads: CASREQGVSGELFF. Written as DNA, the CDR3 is TGTGCCAGCAGGGAACAGGGAGTCTCCGGGGAGCTGTTTTTT.

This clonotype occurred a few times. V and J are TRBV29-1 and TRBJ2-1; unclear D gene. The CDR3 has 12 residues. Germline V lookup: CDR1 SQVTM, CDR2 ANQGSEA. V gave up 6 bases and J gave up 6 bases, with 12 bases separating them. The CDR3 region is CSVRPGSNEQFF. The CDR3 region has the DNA TGCAGCGTACGGCCCGGCAGCAATGAGCAGTTCTTC.

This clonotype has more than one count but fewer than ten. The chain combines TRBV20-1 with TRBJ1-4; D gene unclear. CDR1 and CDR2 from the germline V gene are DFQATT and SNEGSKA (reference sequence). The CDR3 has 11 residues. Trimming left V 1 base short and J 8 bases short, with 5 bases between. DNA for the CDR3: TGCAGTGCTAGAGGGTGGGAAAAACTGTTTTTT. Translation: CSARGWEKLFF.